There are many counts of the clone carrying this T cell receptor beta chain. Its specificity is unknown. The data stem from a study of T cells in Graves' hyperthyroidism and ophthalmopathy. Study at large: Once the initial diagnosis was made, peripheral blood was obtained before any treatment. Study-level points and caveats: Most clonotypes expanded in thyroid above 0.001 were likewise present in blood.

This CDR3 comprises 14 residues. V lost 6 bases, J lost 2 bases, and 3 bases stayed unmatched. Per the germline V gene, CDR1 is LNHDA and CDR2 is SQIVND (reference sequence). TCR beta CDR3 regions were amplified from RNA. When the TCR CDR3 underwent first-round RT-PCR, the HTBI primer set was used. TCRdb analysed the multiplex PCR reads with MiXCR anew, one entry per CDR3 protein. The top ten hold about 16% of the sample, which has some 360,000 distinct CDR3 sequences, about a sixth seen once. Not enrolled were patients with uncontrolled infection, other autoimmune disease, pregnancy or lactation. The specimen was blood. V is TRBV19 and J is TRBJ2-2; 7 nucleotides match TRBD1. This clonotype was sampled from a woman in her forties with Graves' ophthalmopathy. The CDR3 sequence: CASRGQINTGELFF. The CDR3 DNA follows: TGTGCCAGTAGGGGACAGATTAACACCGGGGAGCTGTTTTTT.